These T cell receptor beta chains were read from a single sample in a study of PD-1 blockade in classical Hodgkin lymphoma. Using immunoSEQ multiplex PCR, the repertoire was profiled, and TCRdb retains in-frame clones only, with some absent. The table lists just over 60,000 clones, approximately 88% of them singletons. The source was peripheral blood mononuclear cells (PBMCs), collected at baseline. The receptors here all came from a human donor with classical Hodgkin lymphoma. CDR3s include the opening cysteine and the closing phenylalanine or tryptophan. The order of the fields is V gene, D gene, J gene, clone size, CDR3 DNA, CDR3 protein. D genes are given only for firm matches. Clone size is not always given. Where it is, it says once, few, many or a class for expanded clones.

TRBV4-1	-	TRBJ2-3	-	TGCGCCAGCAGCCAAGACAGGGGTCTCGCAGATATGCAGTATTTT	CASSQDRGLADMQYF
TRBV5-6	-	TRBJ2-7	-	TGTGCCAGCAGCTCGTATCAATACGAGCAGTACTTC	CASSSYQYEQYF
TRBV29-1	-	TRBJ2-7	few	TGCAGCGTTGGGCTACAGAACGAGCAGTACTTC	CSVGLQNEQYF
TRBV28	-	TRBJ2-2	-	TGTGCCAGCAGTTTCCCCCCCGACAGACCAAACACCGGGGAGCTGTTTTTT	CASSFPPDRPNTGELFF
TRBV7-2	-	TRBJ2-6	-	TGTGCCAGCAGCTCCAAGACATTACTCAACTCTGGGGCCAACGTCCTGACTTTC	CASSSKTLLNSGANVLTF
TRBV2	TRBD2	TRBJ2-3	-	TGTGCCAGCAGGCCCGGCATAGCGGGGGGACGCACAGATACGCAGTATTTT	CASRPGIAGGRTDTQYF
TRBV11-3	-	TRBJ2-1	once	TGTGCCAGCAGTTACTTGACTAGCTCCTACAATGAGCAGTTCTTC	CASSYLTSSYNEQFF
TRBV29-1	-	TRBJ1-2	-	TGCAGCGTTGGAGACAGGACCTATGGCTACACCTTC	CSVGDRTYGYTF
TRBV13	TRBD1	TRBJ1-1	few	TGTGCCAGCAGCTTAATCCCGGGACAGGGGGCCGACACTGAAGCTTTCTTT	CASSLIPGQGADTEAFF
TRBV11-2	-	TRBJ2-2	-	TGTGCCAGCAGCCCTAAAAGGGTCGTGAACACCGGGGAGCTGTTTTTT	CASSPKRVVNTGELFF
TRBV4-2	-	TRBJ1-1	few	TGTGCCAGCAGCCAAGAATCCGGCCCGGACACTGAAGCTTTCTTT	CASSQESGPDTEAFF
TRBV4-2	TRBD2	TRBJ2-5	-	TGTGCCAGCAGCCAAGCCTCCGCGGGAGGGGGCACAGAGACCCAGTACTTC	CASSQASAGGGTETQYF
TRBV6-5	-	TRBJ2-2	-	TGTGCCAGCCGGGGTATGGGGGGCCTTACCGGGGAGCTGTTTTTT	CASRGMGGLTGELFF
TRBV5-4	TRBD1	TRBJ1-2	-	TGTGCCAGCAGCCACACGGGACAGGGGATTTATGGCTACACCTTC	CASSHTGQGIYGYTF
TRBV28	-	TRBJ1-3	-	TGTGCCAGCAGTTTATTGGCCTCTGGAAACACCATATATTTT	CASSLLASGNTIYF
TRBV30	-	TRBJ1-3	-	TGTGCCTGGAGCCCGACCAGCTCTGGAAACACCATATATTTT	CAWSPTSSGNTIYF
TRBV7-9	TRBD1	TRBJ2-2	-	TGTGCCAGCAGCCGACAGGGTTCGAACACCGGGGAGCTGTTTTTT	CASSRQGSNTGELFF
TRBV29-1	TRBD1	TRBJ2-7	-	TGCAGCGTTGAAAGGGACAGGGAAGGAGTAGGCTACGAGCAGTACTTC	CSVERDREGVGYEQYF